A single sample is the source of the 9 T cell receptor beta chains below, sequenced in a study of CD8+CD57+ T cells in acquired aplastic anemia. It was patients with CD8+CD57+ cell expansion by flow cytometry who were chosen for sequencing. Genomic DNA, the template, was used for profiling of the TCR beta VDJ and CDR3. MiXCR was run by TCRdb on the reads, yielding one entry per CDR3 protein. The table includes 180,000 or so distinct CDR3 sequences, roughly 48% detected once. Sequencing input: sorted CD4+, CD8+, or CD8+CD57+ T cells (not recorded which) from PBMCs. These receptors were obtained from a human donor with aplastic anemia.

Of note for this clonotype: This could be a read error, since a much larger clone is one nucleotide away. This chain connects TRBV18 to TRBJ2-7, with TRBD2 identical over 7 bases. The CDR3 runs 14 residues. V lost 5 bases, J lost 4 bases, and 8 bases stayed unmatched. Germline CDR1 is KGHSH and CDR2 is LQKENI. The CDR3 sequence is CASSTPGRGYEQYF. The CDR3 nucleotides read TGTGCCAGCTCAACCCCAGGGAGGGGTTACGAGCAGTACTTC.

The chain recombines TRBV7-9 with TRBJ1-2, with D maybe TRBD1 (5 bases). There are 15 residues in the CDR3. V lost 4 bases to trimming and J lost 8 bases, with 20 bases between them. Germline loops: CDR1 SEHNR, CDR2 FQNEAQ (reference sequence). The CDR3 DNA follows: TGTGCCAGCAGCTCTTGGGACGGTACGGATCGGGGCTACACCTTC. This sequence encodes CASSSWDGTDRGYTF.

In DNA, the CDR3 is TGTGCCAGTAGTATAGTGGGGGCTGGACAGCCCCAGCATTTT. Its protein product is CASSIVGAGQPQHF. The rearrangement joins TRBV19 to TRBJ1-5, with D tentatively TRBD1 (6 bases). The germline V gene has CDR1 LNHDA and CDR2 SQIVND (reference sequence). V lost 1 base, J lost 7 bases, and 11 bases lay in between. This CDR3 spans 14 amino acids.

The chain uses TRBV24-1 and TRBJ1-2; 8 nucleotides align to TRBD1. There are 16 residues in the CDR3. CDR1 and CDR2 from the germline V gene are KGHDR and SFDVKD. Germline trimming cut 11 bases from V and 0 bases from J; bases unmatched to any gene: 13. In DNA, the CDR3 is TGTGCCATACCGGGACAGGTATGTGATTCTAACTATGGCTACACCTTC. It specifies CAIPGQVCDSNYGYTF.

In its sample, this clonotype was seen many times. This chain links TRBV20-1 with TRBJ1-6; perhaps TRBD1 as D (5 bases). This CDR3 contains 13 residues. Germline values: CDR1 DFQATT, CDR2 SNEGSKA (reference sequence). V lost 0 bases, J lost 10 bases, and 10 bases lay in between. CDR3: CSARDGGASPLHF. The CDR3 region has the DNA TGCAGTGCTAGAGATGGAGGGGCCTCACCCCTCCACTTT.

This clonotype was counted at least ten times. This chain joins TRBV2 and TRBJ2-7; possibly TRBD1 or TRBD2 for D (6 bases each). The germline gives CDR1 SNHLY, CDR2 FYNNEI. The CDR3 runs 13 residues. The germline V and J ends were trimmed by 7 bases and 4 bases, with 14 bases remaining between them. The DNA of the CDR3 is TGTGCCAGCACGCCCGGGGGCAGGTACGAGCAGTACTTC. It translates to CASTPGGRYEQYF.

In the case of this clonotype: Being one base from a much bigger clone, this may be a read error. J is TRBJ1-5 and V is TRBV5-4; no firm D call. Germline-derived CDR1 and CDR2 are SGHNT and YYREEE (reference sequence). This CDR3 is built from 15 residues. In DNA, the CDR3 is TGTGCCAGCAGCTTAGGTGGTGGGTCGGATCATCCCCAGCATTTT. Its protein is CASSLGGGSDHPQHF.

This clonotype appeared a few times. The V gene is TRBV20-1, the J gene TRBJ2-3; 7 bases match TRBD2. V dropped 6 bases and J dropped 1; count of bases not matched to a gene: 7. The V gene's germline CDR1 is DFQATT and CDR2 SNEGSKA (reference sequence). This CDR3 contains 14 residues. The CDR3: CSASRESGTDTQYF. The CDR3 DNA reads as TGCAGTGCATCGCGGGAGTCCGGCACAGATACGCAGTATTTT.

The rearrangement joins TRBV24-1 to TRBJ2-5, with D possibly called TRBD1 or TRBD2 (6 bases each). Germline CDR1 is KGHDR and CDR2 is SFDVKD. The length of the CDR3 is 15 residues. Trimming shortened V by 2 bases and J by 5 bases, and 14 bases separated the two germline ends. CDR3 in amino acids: CATSDWGQEGETQYF. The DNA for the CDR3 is TGTGCCACCAGTGATTGGGGGCAGGAGGGGGAGACCCAGTACTTC.